This TCR beta chain stems from a study of T cell changes during pregnancy in multiple sclerosis. This table comes from immunoSEQ multiplex PCR, and its TCRdb copy is limited to in-frame clones, with some not included. The sample has more than 35,000 clones, 88% seen once; the top ten hold 5.5% to 6%. Sequencing was performed on CD8+ T cells from peripheral blood mononuclear cells, taken after pregnancy. The sequence came from a female donor in good health, enrolled as a control in a pregnancy study.

The CDR3 DNA is TGTGCCAGCAGCTTAGACCCGGGGTATGGCTACACCTTC. Translation: CASSLDPGYGYTF. J is TRBJ1-2 and V is TRBV7-8; unclear D gene. CDR1 is SGHVS and CDR2 is FQNEAQ in the germline V gene. This CDR3 has 13 amino acids. Trimming pared 1 base from V and 5 bases from J, leaving 8 bases between. The full variable domain, completed using reference TRBV7-8 and TRBJ1-2, is GAGVSQSPRYKVAKRGQDVALRCDPISGHVSLFWYQQALGQGPEFLTYFQNEAQLDKSGLPSDRFFAERPEGSVSTLKIQRTQQEDSAVYLCASSLDPGYGYTFGSGTRLTVV.